This T cell receptor (beta chain) came from a study of graft-versus-host responses after intestinal transplantation. Study-level information: Anti-thymocyte globulin induction preceded roughly 3 years of tacrolimus and steroid maintenance in all recipients. Study outcomes and limitations: Where graft-donor T cell macrochimerism was present, patients had high graft-versus-host to host-versus-graft clonal ratios in allografts. The recipient marrow held GvH clones, and some of them showed up first in ileum or blood. Declines in HvG clones occurring early post-transplant were associated with peak circulating GvH clone levels.

Sequencing used immunoSEQ multiplex PCR; TCRdb keeps in-frame clones, though not all of them. This table has under 75,000 clones, around 91% appearing once. Remarks on this clone: As yet, its antigen is unknown.

V lost 5 bases and J lost 6, with 8 bases in between. Germline-derived CDR1 and CDR2 are SGHDN and FVKESK. This CDR3 contains 12 residues. Here the sequenced sample was unstimulated CD8+ T cells sorted from spleen or lymph node cells, taken before transplant. The J gene is TRBJ2-1, the V gene TRBV14, with D unclear. This TCR came from a human donor who was the organ donor for an intestinal transplant. The CDR3 sequence: CASSYIVNEQFF. Written as DNA, the CDR3 is TGTGCCAGCAGCTACATTGTCAATGAGCAGTTCTTC.